Listed below are T cell receptor beta chains from one sample, sequenced in a study of T cells expressing NK-cell markers. TCRdb reprocessed the 5' RACE reads and reports one entry per CDR3 protein, with no DNA. Recorded for this sample: 350,000 to 400,000 distinct CDR3 sequences. Sequenced: blood T cells: a sorted CD56 or NKG2C T cell subset, CD4+ or CD8+ T cells, or bulk PBMC T cells (not recorded which). The receptors were gathered from a woman aged 45-60 years in good health. The CDR3 runs from the conserved cysteine through the conserved F or W.

>TRBV4-2|TRBJ1-1
CASSQDLSGNTEAFF
>TRBV11-2|TRBJ1-2
CASSPGQGIWGGYTF
>TRBV12-3/TRBV12-4|TRBJ2-5
CASSLAPQTLQETQYF
>TRBV11-2|TRBJ2-3
CASSTRNRGRSGYTQYF
>TRBV27|TRBJ2-1
CASSLRAVSSYNEQFF
>TRBV7-7|TRBJ2-1
CASSLGVAEYNEQFF
>TRBV20-1|TRBJ2-6
CSAGGLAGTGANVLTF
>TRBV5-1|TRBJ2-2
CASSREGNTGELFF
>TRBV12-3/TRBV12-4|TRBJ2-3
CASSRTGTVSTDTQYF
>TRBV5-1|TRBJ2-1
CASSFTGTSVGEQFF
>TRBV12-3/TRBV12-4|TRBJ2-7
CASSFSPAPVEQYF
>TRBV12-3/TRBV12-4|TRBJ2-5
CASSYMGAVWPQETQYF
>TRBV14|TRBJ1-2
CASSLRTGGEMRGYTF
>TRBV20-1|TRBJ2-7
CSASRTGPGYEQYF
>TRBV29-1|TRBJ2-7
CSVVRERYEQYF
>TRBV30|TRBJ2-5
CASLRNQETQYF
>TRBV5-5|TRBJ1-2
CASSLASGYGYTF